These 26 T cell receptor beta chains were sequenced from one sample in a study of blood T cell repertoires in COVID-19. The data were produced by immunoSEQ multiplex PCR, yet TCRdb's version contains in-frame clones alone and is incomplete. Of about 220,000 clones listed, more than 75% are singletons. What was sequenced was peripheral blood. Receptors were obtained from a woman between 65 and 79 years old with COVID-19, enrolled during active disease.

J is TRBJ1-1 and V is TRBV20-1; TRBD1 matches 10 bases. Germline CDR1 and CDR2: DFQATT and SNEGSKA (reference sequence). V lost 3 bases, J lost 0 bases, and 13 bases stayed unmatched. The CDR3 contains 18 residues. The CDR3 DNA is TGCAGTGCTAGTAGGGGCGGGGACAGGGGACTTATGAACACTGAAGCTTTCTTT. Translation gives CSASRGGDRGLMNTEAFF.

J is TRBJ2-1 and V is TRBV9; 7 positions agree with TRBD1. The V gene's germline CDR1 is SGDLS and CDR2 YYNGEE. This CDR3 spans 15 amino acids. Trimming cost V 0 bases and J 4 bases; bases outside gene matches: 4. CDR3 region: CASSVGTGEYNEQFF. The CDR3 DNA follows: TGTGCCAGCAGCGTAGGTACAGGGGAATACAATGAGCAGTTCTTC.

The chain recombines TRBV3-1 (or the pseudogene TRBV3-2) with TRBJ1-2; D gene uncertain. The germline gives CDR1 LGHDT, CDR2 YNNKEL (reference sequence). Trimming shortened V by 1 base and J by 0 bases, and 15 bases separated the two germline ends. The CDR3 loop spans 17 amino acids. The CDR3 protein is CASSQGGVRQTNYGYTF. For the CDR3, the DNA is TGTGCCAGCAGCCAAGGCGGTGTACGGCAGACTAACTATGGCTACACCTTC.

This clone is a singleton in its sample. This chain connects TRBV2 to TRBJ1-5, with 9 bases lining up with TRBD1. Germline CDR1 is SNHLY and CDR2 is FYNNEI. This CDR3 is 15 amino acids long. The junction had 7 bases not matched to a gene; V was cut back by 7 bases and J by 3 bases. CDR3 DNA: TGTGCCAGCAACCCGGACAGGGGAGACAATCAGCCCCAGCATTTT. It encodes CASNPDRGDNQPQHF.

J is TRBJ2-2 and V is TRBV18, with D tentatively TRBD2 (6 bases). Trimming stripped 4 bases from V and 3 bases from J, with 18 bases between. The CDR3 covers 17 residues. Germline CDR1 KGHSH, CDR2 LQKENI. For the CDR3, the DNA is TGTGCCAGCTCACGTAAAACGGGGGTATCTGACACCGGGGAGCTGTTTTTT. This encodes CASSRKTGVSDTGELFF.

The CDR3 region is CASRRQGTSTDTQYF. In DNA, the CDR3 is TGTGCCAGCAGAAGACAGGGGACAAGCACAGATACGCAGTATTTT. The V call is TRBV6-5, the J call TRBJ2-3; 8 bases align to TRBD1. J was trimmed by 0 bases and V by 6 bases; bases with no gene match: 5. Germline assignment: CDR1 MNHEY and CDR2 SVGAGI. This CDR3 is 15 amino acids long.

This clone came up a few times. The chain couples TRBV29-1 to TRBJ1-5; TRBD1 matches at 8 bases. Germline V gene lookup returns CDR1 SQVTM and CDR2 ANQGSEA. After removal of 6 bases from V and 5 bases from J, the junction contained 9 bases not matched to a gene. The CDR3 totals 14 residues. CDR3: CSVETGEWDQPQHF. The CDR3 nucleotides are TGCAGCGTCGAGACAGGGGAATGGGATCAGCCCCAGCATTTT.

The chain has TRBV27 and TRBJ2-3; 10 nucleotides agree with TRBD2. Germline-derived CDR1 and CDR2 are MNHEY and SMNVEV (reference sequence). The CDR3 runs to 17 residues. The trim removed 5 bases at V and 3 bases at J, leaving 11 bases unmatched. CDR3 DNA: TGTGCCAGCAGTCCTCGGGCTAGCGGGAGAATAACAGATACGCAGTATTTT. It yields the protein CASSPRASGRITDTQYF.

The chain carries TRBV6-5 and TRBJ2-1; 7 bases match TRBD1. V gave up 6 bases and J gave up 6 bases; unmatched junction bases: 2. The germline gives CDR1 MNHEY, CDR2 SVGAGI. This CDR3 comprises 12 residues. Here the CDR3 reads CASRQGVNEQFF. The CDR3 bases are TGTGCCAGCAGGCAGGGGGTCAATGAGCAGTTCTTC.

CDR3 nucleotides: TGCGCCAGCAGCATAACAGGGATGGAGGGAAACACCATATATTTT. This gives the protein CASSITGMEGNTIYF. V usage is TRBV5-1 and J usage is TRBJ1-3; TRBD1 is a possible D gene (6 bases). The CDR3 extends over 15 amino acids. Germline V gives CDR1 SGHRS, CDR2 YFSETQ. Trimming cost V 4 bases and J 4 bases, with 15 bases left between them.

This clone was observed at least ten times. This chain connects TRBV6-2 or TRBV6-3 to TRBJ1-1; D gene unclear. CDR3 length: 13 amino acids. Germline V CDR1 and CDR2: MNHEY, SVGEGT. Trimming took off 5 bases at V and 2 bases at J, with 9 bases between the two ends. Here the CDR3 DNA reads TGTGCCAGCAGTATTGACTATAACACTGAAGCTTTCTTT. Translated, it gives CASSIDYNTEAFF.

The V call is TRBV19, the J call TRBJ2-3; the D gene is possibly TRBD1 (6 bases). The CDR3 is 15 residues long. Trimming pared 6 bases from V and 0 bases from J, leaving 13 bases between. Germline CDR1 LNHDA, CDR2 SQIVND (reference sequence). CDR3 region: CASSPDSSSTDTQYF. CDR3 coding DNA: TGTGCCAGTAGCCCGGACAGCTCTAGCACAGATACGCAGTATTTT.

The V and J genes are TRBV11-3 and TRBJ2-7, with D possibly TRBD1 on 5 matching bases. V lost 3 bases and J lost 0, with 12 bases in between. CDR1 and CDR2 (germline): SGHNT, YENEEA. This CDR3 comprises 15 residues. The CDR3 here is CASSLGPDFSYEQYF. DNA for the CDR3: TGTGCCAGCAGCTTGGGGCCCGACTTCTCCTACGAGCAGTACTTC.

The chain joins TRBV7-2 to TRBJ2-1, with 8 bases lining up with TRBD1. There are 15 residues in the CDR3. V shed 3 bases, J shed 1 base, and the junction held 2 bases outside the gene matches. Germline CDR1 is SGHTA and CDR2 is FQGNSA. CDR3 DNA sequence: TGTGCCAGCAGCTTTGACAGGGGATCCTACAATGAGCAGTTCTTC. It is translated as CASSFDRGSYNEQFF.

The V gene is TRBV6-6, the J gene TRBJ2-2, with 16 positions matching TRBD2. V dropped 5 bases and J dropped 5; count of bases not matched to a gene: 14. CDR3 size: 20 residues. Germline V gene lookup returns CDR1 MNHNY and CDR2 SVGAGI (reference sequence). The CDR3 bases are TGTGCCAGCAGTCATCCGGGACTAGCGGGAGGGGGGTATACTACCGGGGAGCTGTTTTTT. Translated: CASSHPGLAGGGYTTGELFF.

This clone has a handful of counts. This chain connects TRBV6-2 or TRBV6-3 to TRBJ1-2; TRBD1 aligns across 9 bases. Unmatched junction bases numbered 6, after V lost 0 bases and J lost 7 bases. Germline V CDR1 and CDR2: MNHEY, SVGEGT. The CDR3 consists of 15 residues. The CDR3 here is CASSYSDRGLGGYTF. CDR3 in DNA: TGTGCCAGCAGTTACTCGGACAGGGGTTTAGGTGGCTACACCTTC.

The genes are TRBV9 and TRBJ2-2, with D unresolved. V dropped 0 bases and J dropped 4 bases, with 10 bases sitting between them. Germline CDR1 reads SGDLS; CDR2 reads YYNGEE. The CDR3 runs 15 residues. Written as DNA, the CDR3 is TGTGCCAGCAGCGTAGGGCCGGCAGGCACCGGGGAGCTGTTTTTT. Translating it yields CASSVGPAGTGELFF.

The J gene is TRBJ2-5, the V gene TRBV4-1; D uncertain. Trimming removed 0 bases from V and 2 bases from J, with 10 bases in between. CDR1 is MGHRA and CDR2 is YSYEKL in the germline V gene. CDR3 size: 15 residues. Written as DNA, the CDR3 is TGCGCCAGCAGCCAAGATCGCCAGAGGCAAGAGACCCAGTACTTC. Residues: CASSQDRQRQETQYF.

The J gene is TRBJ2-1, the V gene TRBV10-3; D is undetermined. The CDR3 is 12 residues long. V was trimmed by 6 bases and J by 10 bases, leaving 13 bases between them. Germline V gene sequence: CDR1 ENHRY, CDR2 SYGVKD. The DNA for the CDR3 is TGTGCCATCAGCAATATCGTTGAGGAGCAGTTCTTC. This gives the protein CAISNIVEEQFF.

This rearrangement joins TRBV2 to TRBJ1-6; 7 bases match TRBD1. This CDR3 comprises 15 residues. Germline-derived CDR1 and CDR2 are SNHLY and FYNNEI. With V trimmed by 2 bases and J by 11 bases, 9 bases remained unmatched. For the CDR3, the DNA is TGTGCCAGCAGTGAAAGGGGGCGGTCTGGTGCACCCCTCCACTTT. Its translation is CASSERGRSGAPLHF.

The V call is TRBV20-1, the J call TRBJ2-3, with 9 bases aligning to TRBD2. The CDR3 totals 15 residues. The trim removed 3 bases at V and 6 bases at J, leaving 10 bases unmatched. Germline assignment: CDR1 DFQATT and CDR2 SNEGSKA (reference sequence). The CDR3: CSASKPSGIRDTQYF. The CDR3 DNA is TGCAGTGCTAGTAAGCCTAGCGGGATCAGGGATACGCAGTATTTT.

The chain uses TRBV2 and TRBJ2-7; D gene uncertain. The CDR3 contains 11 residues. The V gene's germline CDR1 is SNHLY and CDR2 FYNNEI. V lost 6 bases, J lost 3 bases, and 6 bases lay in between. CDR3 region: CASSPVYEQYF. DNA of the CDR3: TGTGCCAGCAGCCCTGTCTACGAGCAGTACTTC.

The chain couples TRBV10-1 to TRBJ2-5, with 13 bases fitting TRBD2. The CDR3 runs to 15 residues. Germline CDR1 reads WNHNN; CDR2 reads SYGVQD (reference sequence). After removal of 5 bases from V and 3 bases from J, the junction contained 3 bases not matched to a gene. CDR3 sequence (DNA): TGCGCCAGCAGTCCCGGGACTAGCGGGAAAGAGACCCAGTACTTC. Its translation: CASSPGTSGKETQYF.

The genes are TRBV7-2 and TRBJ1-3, with D tentatively TRBD1 (6 bases). The germline V and J ends were trimmed by 7 bases and 0 bases, with 10 bases remaining between them. This CDR3 spans 14 amino acids. CDR1 is SGHTA, CDR2 FQGNSA, per germline. Here the CDR3 DNA reads TGTGCCAGCACACAGGGCCTCTCTGGAAACACCATATATTTT. Encoded protein: CASTQGLSGNTIYF. The full variable domain, its missing parts supplied by reference TRBV7-2 and TRBJ1-3, is GAGVSQSPSNKVTEKGKDVELRCDPISGHTALYWYRQSLGQGLEFLIYFQGNSAPDKSGLPSDRFSAERTGGSVSTLTIQRTQQEDSAVYLCASTQGLSGNTIYFGEGSWLTVV.

Notes on this clone: The germline gene is not matched at one end of the junction; a read error may be the cause. This chain uses TRBV7-9 with TRBJ1-1; perhaps TRBD1 as D (6 bases). The CDR3 consists of 15 residues. Germline CDR1 SEHNR, CDR2 FQNEAQ (reference sequence). CDR3 nucleotides: TGTGCCAGCACCTTAGGACAGCTTAGTACGAACGGAGCTTTCTTT. Its protein product is CASTLGQLSTNGAFF.

The chain has TRBV10-3 and TRBJ2-7; tentative D call: TRBD1 (6 bases). V was cut by 4 bases and J by 3 bases, with 16 bases left in between. The CDR3 has 15 residues. Germline V lookup: CDR1 ENHRY, CDR2 SYGVKD. In DNA, the CDR3 is TGTGCCATCAGTGGGACCAGACAGGCTATCTACGAGCAGTACTTC. Amino acid sequence: CAISGTRQAIYEQYF.